The clone carrying this T cell receptor beta chain was observed a handful of times. Its specificity is not known. The data are from a study of CD8 T cells in ankylosing spondylitis. Whole-study results and caveats: Reports of some motif variants in reactive arthritis synovial fluid and blood predate this one. Ankylosing spondylitis blood seemed to carry a telltale TCR beta motif made of under 10 highly homologous variants. Peripheral blood samples showed relatively rare disease-linked clones, and these clones were CD8+.

V shed 11 bases and J shed 5 bases, with 18 bases lying between them. Germline CDR1 is SEHNR and CDR2 is FQNEAQ (reference sequence). The CDR3 contains 13 residues. 5'-RACE, quantitative and with molecular barcodes, yielded the TCR beta libraries. TCRdb re-derived calls from the 5' RACE reads in MiXCR, one entry per CDR3 protein. The repertoire consists of 200,000 to 300,000 distinct CDR3 sequences, with 24% occurring once and the leading ten covering over 0.55%. The TCR comes from a male donor with ankylosing spondylitis or in good health (not recorded which). This chain joins TRBV7-9 and TRBJ2-5; D might be TRBD2 (7 bases). The sequenced sample was blood, either unsorted or a sorted T cell fraction (not recorded which). CDR3 amino acids: CALRSAGAETQYF. The CDR3 DNA reads TGTGCCCTAAGGTCGGCGGGGGCGGAGACCCAGTACTTC. The full variable domain, completed using reference TRBV7-9 and TRBJ2-5, is DTGVSQNPRHKITKRGQNVTFRCDPISEHNRLYWYRQTLGQGPEFLTYFQNEAQLEKSRLLSDRFSAERPKGSFSTLEIQRTEQGDSAMYLCALRSAGAETQYFGPGTRLLVL.